The clone carrying this T cell receptor (beta chain) was seen only once. Its antigen is not identified. The data derive from a study of somatic mutations in cytotoxic T cells in rheumatoid arthritis. Study context: Each patient's diagnosis was followed right away by a blood draw (approximately 33 ml EDTA), before any treatment. Sorted by flow to nearly 100% purity were some V beta antibody-stained T-cell populations, including V beta1+ cells sequenced for TCRB. Study-wide findings and caveats: A largest CD8+ clone above 20% of CD8+ cells occurred in about an eighth of the roughly 60 patients. Antigen targets of the expanded CD8+ clones remained unidentified.

In germline, CDR1 is MDHEN, CDR2 SYDVKM. The CDR3 spans 15 residues. Trimming cost V 6 bases and J 0 bases, with 14 bases left between them. Method: immunoSEQ multiplex PCR; TCRdb's copy keeps in-frame clones and lacks some. The table shows roughly 17,000 clones, with about 85% occurring only once. The receptor's source is a middle-aged woman with rheumatoid arthritis. The chain combines TRBV28 with TRBJ2-5; D gene ambiguous. The material sequenced was CD8+ T cells sorted from blood. The CDR3 sequence is CASRSETGYQETQYF. DNA for the CDR3: TGTGCCAGCAGATCTGAGACCGGGTACCAAGAGACCCAGTACTTC. The variable domain in full, with the rest retrieved from reference TRBV28 and TRBJ2-5, is DVKVTQSSRYLVKRTGEKVFLECVQDMDHENMFWYRQDPGLGLRLIYFSYDVKMKEKGDIPEGYSVSREKKERFSLILESASTNQTSMYLCASRSETGYQETQYFGPGTRLLVL.